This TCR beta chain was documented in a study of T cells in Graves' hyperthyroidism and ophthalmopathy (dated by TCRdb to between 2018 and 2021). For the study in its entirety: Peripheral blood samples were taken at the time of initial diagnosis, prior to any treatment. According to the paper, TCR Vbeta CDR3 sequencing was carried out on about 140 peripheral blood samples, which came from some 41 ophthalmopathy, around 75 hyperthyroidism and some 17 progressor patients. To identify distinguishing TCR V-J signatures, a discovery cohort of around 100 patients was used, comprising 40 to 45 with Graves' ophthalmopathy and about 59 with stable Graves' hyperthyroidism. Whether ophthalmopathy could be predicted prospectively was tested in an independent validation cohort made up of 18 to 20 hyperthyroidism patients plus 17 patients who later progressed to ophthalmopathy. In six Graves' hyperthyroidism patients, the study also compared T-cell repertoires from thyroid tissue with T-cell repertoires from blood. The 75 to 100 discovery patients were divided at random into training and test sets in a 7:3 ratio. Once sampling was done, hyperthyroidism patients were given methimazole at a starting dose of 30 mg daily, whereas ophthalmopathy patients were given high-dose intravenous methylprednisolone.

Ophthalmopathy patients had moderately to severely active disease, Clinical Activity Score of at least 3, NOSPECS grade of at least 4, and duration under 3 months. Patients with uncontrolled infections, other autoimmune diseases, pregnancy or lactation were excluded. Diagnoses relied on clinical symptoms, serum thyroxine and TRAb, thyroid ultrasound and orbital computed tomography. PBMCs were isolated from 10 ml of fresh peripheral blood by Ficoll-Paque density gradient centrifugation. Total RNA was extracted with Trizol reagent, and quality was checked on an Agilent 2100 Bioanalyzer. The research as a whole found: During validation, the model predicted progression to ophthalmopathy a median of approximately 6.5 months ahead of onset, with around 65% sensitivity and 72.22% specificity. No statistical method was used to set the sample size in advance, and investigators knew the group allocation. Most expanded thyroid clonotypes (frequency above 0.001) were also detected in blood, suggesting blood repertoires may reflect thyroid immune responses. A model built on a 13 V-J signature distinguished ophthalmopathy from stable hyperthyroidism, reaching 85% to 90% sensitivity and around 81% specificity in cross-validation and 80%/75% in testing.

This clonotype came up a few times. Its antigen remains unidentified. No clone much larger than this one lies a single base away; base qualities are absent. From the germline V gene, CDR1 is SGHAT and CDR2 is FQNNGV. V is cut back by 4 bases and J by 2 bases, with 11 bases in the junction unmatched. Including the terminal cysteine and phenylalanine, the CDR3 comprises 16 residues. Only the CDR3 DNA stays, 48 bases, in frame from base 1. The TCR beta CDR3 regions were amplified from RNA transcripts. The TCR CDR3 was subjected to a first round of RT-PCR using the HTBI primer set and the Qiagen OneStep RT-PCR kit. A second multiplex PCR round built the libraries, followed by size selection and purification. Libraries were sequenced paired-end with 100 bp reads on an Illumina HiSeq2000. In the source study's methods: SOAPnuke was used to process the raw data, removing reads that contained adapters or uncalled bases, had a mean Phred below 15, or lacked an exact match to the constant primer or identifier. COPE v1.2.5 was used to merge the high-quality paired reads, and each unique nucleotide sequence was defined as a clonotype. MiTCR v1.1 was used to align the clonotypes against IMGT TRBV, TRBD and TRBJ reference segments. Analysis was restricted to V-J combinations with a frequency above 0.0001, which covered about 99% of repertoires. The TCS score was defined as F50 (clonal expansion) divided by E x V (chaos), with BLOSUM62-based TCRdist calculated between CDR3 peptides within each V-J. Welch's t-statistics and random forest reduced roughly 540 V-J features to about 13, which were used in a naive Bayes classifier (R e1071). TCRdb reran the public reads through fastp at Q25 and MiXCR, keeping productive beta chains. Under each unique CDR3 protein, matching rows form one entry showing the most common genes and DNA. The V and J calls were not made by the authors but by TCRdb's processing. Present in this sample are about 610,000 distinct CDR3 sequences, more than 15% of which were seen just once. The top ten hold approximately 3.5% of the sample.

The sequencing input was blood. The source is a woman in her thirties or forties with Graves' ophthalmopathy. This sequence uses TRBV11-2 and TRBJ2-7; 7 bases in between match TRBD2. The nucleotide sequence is TGTGCCAGCAGCTCAACCCGTGGGACTAAGACCTACGAGCAGTACTTC. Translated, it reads CASSSTRGTKTYEQYF.